The next 10 T cell receptor beta chains were all read from a single sample in a study of T and B cells in COVID-19 patients. TRB rearrangements were amplified by multiplex PCR with BIOMED2 TRB-A/B primers. TCRdb ran MiXCR on the multiplex PCR reads and lists one entry per CDR3 protein. This table has 8,500 to 13,000 distinct CDR3 sequences, 30% appearing once. Blood genomic DNA input for TRB amplification was roughly 220-500 ng. Material: blood. These receptors came from a human donor with active COVID-19.

This clonotype is medium-sized (0.01 to 0.1%). This chain links TRBV5-6 with TRBJ2-1; either TRBD1 or TRBD2 may supply D (5 bases each). This CDR3 has 13 amino acids. V gave up 1 base and J gave up 8 bases, with 10 bases separating them. CDR1 is SGHDT, CDR2 YYEEEE, per germline. Here the CDR3 DNA reads TGTGCCAGCAGCTTGATCGGGGCTGATGAGCAGTTCTTC. Its translation is CASSLIGADEQFF.

This clonotype is medium-sized (0.01 to 0.1%) within its sample. V and J are TRBV15 and TRBJ2-1, with D unclear. Germline V gene lookup returns CDR1 LNHNV and CDR2 YYDKDF (reference sequence). This CDR3 has 13 amino acids. The V and J ends lost 1 base and 5 bases respectively, with 6 bases between them. CDR3 nucleotides: TGTGCCACCAGCAGAGTATTACACAATGAGCAGTTCTTC. It codes for CATSRVLHNEQFF. Full variable domain (remainder filled in from reference TRBV15 and TRBJ2-1): DAMVIQNPRYQVTQFGKPVTLSCSQTLNHNVMYWYQQKSSQAPKLLFHYYDKDFNNEADTPDNFQSRRPNTSFCFLDIRSPGLGDTAMYLCATSRVLHNEQFFGPGTRLTVL.

The chain uses TRBV11-1 and TRBJ1-1; 8 bases align to TRBD1. Germline CDR1 is SGHAT and CDR2 is FQDESV (reference sequence). CDR3 length: 13 amino acids. Unmatched junction bases numbered 5, after V lost 10 bases and J lost 1 base. The CDR3 bases are TGTGCCACCGGGACAGGCGCGAACACTGAAGCTTTCTTT. This sequence encodes CATGTGANTEAFF.

This rearrangement joins TRBV19 to TRBJ1-2; D is possibly TRBD1 (6 bases). Per the germline V gene, CDR1 is LNHDA and CDR2 is SQIVND (reference sequence). The germline V and J ends were trimmed by 3 bases and 8 bases, with 19 bases remaining between them. CDR3 length: 15 residues. The CDR3 DNA reads as TGTGCCAGTAGTATCCGGGGGGCGCCCCAGAACGGCTACACCTTC. Translated, it gives CASSIRGAPQNGYTF.

This clonotype is deemed medium-sized. The genes are TRBV30 and TRBJ2-7, with 8 bases aligning to TRBD2. The CDR3 contains 15 residues. Trimming at V came to 4 bases and at J to 0 bases, leaving 8 bases not matched to a gene. Germline V gene lookup returns CDR1 GTSNPN and CDR2 SVGIG (reference sequence). Here the CDR3 reads CAWNRGGANSYEQYF. CDR3 in DNA: TGTGCCTGGAACCGGGGGGGGGCGAACTCCTACGAGCAGTACTTC.

This clonotype turned up a few times. This sequence joins TRBV19 and TRBJ2-5; 12 bases map to TRBD2. Germline V gene lookup returns CDR1 LNHDA and CDR2 SQIVND (reference sequence). V lost 1 base, J lost 5 bases, and 5 bases stayed unmatched. The CDR3 consists of 16 residues. CDR3 residues: CASSIGLAGGPETQYF. CDR3 nucleotide sequence: TGTGCCAGTAGTATAGGCCTAGCGGGGGGGCCGGAGACCCAGTACTTC.

This clonotype is classed as medium-sized (0.01 to 0.1%). V and J are TRBV12-3 or TRBV12-4 and TRBJ2-2, with a tentative D call TRBD2 (6 bases). V was trimmed by 6 bases and J by 2 bases, leaving 13 bases between them. This CDR3 region has 15 residues. The CDR3 DNA reads as TGTGCCAGCAGGCCGGGACTCGAAAACACCGGGGAGCTGTTTTTT. This gives the protein CASRPGLENTGELFF.

This clonotype was detected only a few times. The chain couples TRBV28 to TRBJ2-1; D remains ambiguous. Germline-derived CDR1 and CDR2 are MDHEN and SYDVKM. Trimming took off 8 bases at V and 0 bases at J, with 11 bases between the two ends. The CDR3 extends over 14 amino acids. The chain's CDR3 is CASLRPSSYNEQFF. The CDR3, as DNA: TGTGCCAGCCTACGGCCGAGCTCCTACAATGAGCAGTTCTTC.

This clonotype has only a few counts. The chain joins TRBV5-4 to TRBJ2-1; 8 positions agree with TRBD2. CDR1 is SGHNT and CDR2 is YYREEE in the germline V gene (reference sequence). The CDR3 spans 16 residues. J gave up 9 bases and V 0 bases, and 11 bases lay outside the gene matches. CDR3 amino acids: CASSLVLADRGGEQFF. The CDR3 DNA is TGTGCCAGCAGCTTGGTACTAGCGGACCGAGGGGGTGAGCAGTTCTTC.

The rearrangement links TRBV6-2 or TRBV6-3 to TRBJ1-5, with 9 bases that match TRBD1. Trimming took 5 bases from V and 2 from J; bases not matched to a gene: 13. Germline loops: CDR1 MNHEY, CDR2 SVGEGT. The CDR3 extends over 18 amino acids. The CDR3 loop is CASSDIGGTGRGNQPQHF. As DNA, the CDR3 is TGTGCCAGCAGTGATATTGGCGGGACAGGGCGAGGCAATCAGCCCCAGCATTTT.